The following is a T cell receptor (beta chain) sequence with its context. As yet, its antigen is unknown. The data were obtained in a study of beta chain features in type 1 diabetes. What was sequenced were expressed TCRB transcripts, since all of the isolated RNA had been reverse transcribed. Some 4 million reads on average were seen across naive, central memory and regulatory T cell samples. Libraries were prepared by immunoSEQ multiplex PCR; TCRdb keeps only in-frame clonotypes and omits some of them. The data show about 360,000 clones, with around 13% seen just once and around 0.015% held by the top ten. The study, taken as a whole, reports: The study notes PCR might favor shorter templates equally in patients and controls.

CDR3 length equals 14 residues. Trimming took off 7 bases at V and 3 bases at J, with 12 bases between the two ends. In germline, CDR1 is ENHRY, CDR2 SYGVKD. Material: naive CD4+ T cells from blood. This receptor was taken from a man younger than 30 in good health. V is TRBV10-3 and J is TRBJ2-2, with D tentatively TRBD2 (6 bases). In DNA form, the CDR3 reads TGTGCCATCACAGGCAGGGAGGACACCGGGGAGCTGTTTTTT. Translating gives CAITGREDTGELFF.